This TCR beta chain is from a study of CD8+CD57+ T cells in acquired aplastic anemia. Study in general: DNA per sorted CD4+ or CD8+ sample ranged roughly 0.17 to 27.4 ug, averaging roughly 3.2 ug. Healthy donors averaged around 10 million reads for CD4+ cells. Regarding the study as a whole: Researchers reported that CD8+ Simpson's diversity was not significantly different in patients versus controls. Both patients and controls carried the same twenty-nine CD8+ CDR3 sequences.

For CDR3 and TCR beta VDJ profiling, genomic DNA was the template used. TCRdb called the reads again in MiXCR, with one record for every CDR3 protein. The sample shows about 110,000 distinct CDR3 sequences, around half of them seen only once. Germline CDR1 is WSHSY and CDR2 is SAAADI. V shed 8 bases and J shed 0 bases, with 10 bases lying between them. The CDR3 sequence is 14 residues long. As to this clonotype: The antigen remains undetermined. Since no conserved phenylalanine or tryptophan closes the CDR3, a read error is the likely cause.

This chain links TRBV10-2 with TRBJ1-4; the D is unclear. The sample taken for sequencing was sorted CD4+, CD8+, or CD8+CD57+ T cells (not recorded which) from PBMCs. This TCR was sampled from a human donor in good health, serving as a control. The CDR3 nucleotides are TGCGCCAGCCGGGCCACTGCAACTAATGAAAAACTGTTTCTT. It yields the protein CASRATATNEKLFL.